This section outlines one T cell receptor beta chain sequence together with its context. Its specificity is not known. Its ends do not fully match the called genes, so a read error is possible. Specified time point: cycle 4 day 1 (C4D1), after 6 weeks of nivolumab. Autologous stem cell transplantation was followed by relapse in every patient, and brentuximab vedotin exposure varied. These data are taken from a study of PD-1 blockade in classical Hodgkin lymphoma. Study-level findings and limits: TCR diversity rose significantly by C4D1 in CD4+ but not CD8+ cells.

TCRdb keeps only in-frame clones here, not all; method: immunoSEQ multiplex PCR. Of about 89,000 clones in the sample, 90% were seen once. The CDR3 is 12 residues long. Per the germline V gene, CDR1 is SGDLS and CDR2 is YYNGEE. The chain links TRBV9 to TRBJ2-5, with D unresolved. The J call is uncertain, as TRBJ2-7 better fits the DNA end. The specimen was peripheral blood mononuclear cells (PBMCs), collected before the fourth cycle of nivolumab. This clonotype was sampled from a human donor with classical Hodgkin lymphoma. The CDR3 DNA reads as TGTGCCAGCAGCTCGCCCTCCTCCGAGCAGTACTTC. It specifies CASSSPSSEQYF.